What follows are 17 T cell receptor beta chains derived from one specimen sequenced in a study of cytomegalovirus exposure and HLA in healthy donors. The data were produced by immunoSEQ multiplex PCR, yet TCRdb's version contains in-frame clones alone and is incomplete. The data contain roughly 79,000 clones, approximately 93% of them singletons. Material: PBMCs. Every receptor here comes from a young man in good health and CMV-seronegative.

The chain carries TRBV5-1 and TRBJ2-1, with 9 bases matching TRBD2. The CDR3 extends over 14 amino acids. Germline V gene lookup returns CDR1 SGHRS and CDR2 YFSETQ. J was trimmed by 5 bases and V by 3 bases; bases with no gene match: 3. The CDR3 coding sequence is TGCGCCAGCAGCTACACTAGCGGGCACAATGAGCAGTTCTTC. This encodes CASSYTSGHNEQFF.

This sequence joins TRBV5-5 and TRBJ2-1, with 13 bases fitting TRBD2. CDR3 length: 17 amino acids. Looked up from germline, CDR1 is SGHKS and CDR2 is YYEKEE (reference sequence). V shed 4 bases, J shed 3 bases, and the junction held 7 bases outside the gene matches. Written as DNA, the CDR3 is TGTGCCAGCAGCCAAAAATGGACTAGCGGGAGCTACAATGAGCAGTTCTTC. Translating it yields CASSQKWTSGSYNEQFF.

The rearrangement uses TRBV4-1 and TRBJ2-1, with D hard to call. Germline V gives CDR1 MGHRA, CDR2 YSYEKL. V lost 4 bases and J lost 5, with 9 bases in between. CDR3 length equals 13 residues. The DNA of the CDR3 is TGCGCCAGCAGCCCGCGACGGGACAATGAGCAGTTCTTC. It encodes CASSPRRDNEQFF.

The J gene is TRBJ2-5, the V gene TRBV30; TRBD2 aligns across 9 bases. Germline V gene sequence: CDR1 GTSNPN, CDR2 SVGIG (reference sequence). V dropped 3 bases and J dropped 2; count of bases not matched to a gene: 10. There are 16 residues in the CDR3. Here the CDR3 DNA reads TGTGCCTGGAGGGACCATAGCGGGGGCAGACAAGAGACCCAGTACTTC. Amino acids: CAWRDHSGGRQETQYF. The entire variable domain, with the rest obtained from reference TRBV30 and TRBJ2-5, is as follows: SQTIHQWPATLVQPVGSPLSLECTVEGTSNPNLYWYRQAAGRGLQLLFYSVGIGQISSEVPQNLSASRPQDRQFILSSKKLLLSDSGFYLCAWRDHSGGRQETQYFGPGTRLLVL.

This rearrangement joins TRBV11-2 to TRBJ1-2; D is possibly TRBD1 (6 bases). The CDR3 is made up of 13 amino acids. Germline V lookup: CDR1 SGHAT, CDR2 FQNNGV. With 5 bases removed from V and 7 bases from J, the gap between germline ends came to 14 bases. The CDR3 region is CASSPRGGGGYTF. CDR3 nucleotides: TGTGCCAGCAGCCCACGAGGGGGGGGTGGCTACACCTTC.

V usage is TRBV2 and J usage is TRBJ2-7, with TRBD1 identical over 8 bases. The CDR3 consists of 14 residues. The ends lost 5 bases at V and 2 bases at J; junction bases unmatched: 5. CDR1 and CDR2 from the germline V gene are SNHLY and FYNNEI. The CDR3 DNA follows: TGTGCCAGCAGTCCTCGGACAGGGACCTACGAGCAGTACTTC. Its protein product is CASSPRTGTYEQYF.

The V gene is TRBV19, the J gene TRBJ2-6; TRBD1 matches at 10 bases. This CDR3 is 17 amino acids long. V lost 4 bases, J lost 0 bases, and 3 bases stayed unmatched. Per germline, CDR1 LNHDA and CDR2 SQIVND (reference sequence). The CDR3 here is CASSRTGGNSGANVLTF. CDR3 nucleotides: TGTGCCAGTAGTAGGACAGGGGGGAACTCTGGGGCCAACGTCCTGACTTTC.

The genes are TRBV30 and TRBJ1-3; D remains ambiguous. CDR3 length equals 11 residues. Per germline, CDR1 GTSNPN and CDR2 SVGIG (reference sequence). CDR3 nucleotides: TGTGCGCGAGGTACTGGAAACACCATATATTTT. Translating gives CARGTGNTIYF.

The table lists this clone with a few counts. The rearrangement links TRBV5-8 to TRBJ1-2, with D possibly being TRBD1 (5 bases). Trimming took off 3 bases at V and 8 bases at J, with 11 bases between the two ends. This CDR3 is built from 12 residues. Germline V gene sequence: CDR1 SGHTS, CDR2 YDEGEE. The CDR3 bases are TGTGCCAGCAGCTGGACGACAGACGGCTACACCTTC. Translating gives CASSWTTDGYTF. The whole variable domain, filled in from reference TRBV5-8 and TRBJ1-2, reads EAGVTQSPTHLIKTRGQQATLRCSPISGHTSVYWYQQALGLGLQFLLWYDEGEERNRGNFPPRFSGRQFPNYSSELNVNALELEDSALYLCASSWTTDGYTFGSGTRLTVV.

The CDR3 is CASSQSGTEAFF. The CDR3 coding sequence is TGCGCCAGCAGCCAGTCCGGGACAGAAGCTTTCTTT. The chain employs TRBV4-1 and TRBJ1-1; perhaps TRBD1 as D (6 bases). The CDR3 consists of 12 residues. CDR1 and CDR2 (germline): MGHRA, YSYEKL. V gave up 3 bases and J gave up 8 bases, with 10 bases separating them.

This sequence joins TRBV10-3 and TRBJ1-4; D is unresolved. V gave up 3 bases and J gave up 7 bases, with 15 bases separating them. Germline V CDR1 and CDR2: ENHRY, SYGVKD. This CDR3 comprises 15 residues. The CDR3 nucleotides read TGTGCCATCAGTGATTTCGGAGGCCGAAGTGAAAAACTGTTTTTT. This encodes CAISDFGGRSEKLFF.

CDR3 amino acids: CASKPNQSGETQYF. In nucleotides, the CDR3 is TGTGCCAGCAAGCCCAACCAATCCGGGGAGACCCAGTACTTC. The J gene is TRBJ2-5, the V gene TRBV2; no definite D call. The V gene's germline CDR1 is SNHLY and CDR2 FYNNEI. The CDR3 sequence is 14 residues long. V lost 7 bases, J lost 5 bases, and 17 bases lay in between.

J is TRBJ2-7 and V is TRBV29-1, with a possible D match to TRBD2 (6 bases). The V end lost 4 bases, the J end lost 4 bases, and 17 bases lay between the germline ends. The CDR3 runs 14 residues. CDR1 is SQVTM, CDR2 ANQGSEA, per germline. The CDR3 loop is CSVGSIGSGYEQYF. The CDR3 DNA is TGCAGCGTTGGATCGATCGGGAGCGGGTACGAGCAGTACTTC.

This chain joins TRBV5-6 and TRBJ1-2; TRBD1 matches at 7 bases. CDR3 length: 15 residues. The germline gives CDR1 SGHDT, CDR2 YYEEEE. The ends lost 4 bases at V and 3 bases at J; junction bases unmatched: 9. CDR3 sequence (DNA): TGTGCCAGCAGCCAGAACGAACAGGGGTACTATGGCTACACCTTC. Protein: CASSQNEQGYYGYTF.

This clone was counted a single time. This chain joins TRBV11-2 and TRBJ2-1; the D gene is possibly TRBD1 (6 bases). Trimming removed 5 bases at V and 4 bases at J, with 15 bases between. There are 15 residues in the CDR3. CDR1 is SGHAT, CDR2 FQNNGV, per germline. CDR3 region: CASSPRGTLYNEQFF. The CDR3 DNA reads TGTGCCAGCAGCCCGAGGGGGACATTATACAATGAGCAGTTCTTC.

CDR3 sequence: CASSLVPGLSYNEQFF. The CDR3 DNA reads TGTGCCAGCAGCTTAGTGCCGGGACTATCCTACAATGAGCAGTTCTTC. This chain uses TRBV7-2 with TRBJ2-1; TRBD2 matches 7 bases. CDR1 is SGHTA, CDR2 FQGNSA, per germline. V dropped 1 base and J dropped 1; count of bases not matched to a gene: 4. CDR3 length equals 16 residues.

The CDR3 coding sequence is TGTGCCAGCAGCGGTAAGAGGACAGATACGCAGTATTTT. Translation gives CASSGKRTDTQYF. This sequence joins TRBV7-9 and TRBJ2-3; D gene uncertain. Germline CDR1 reads SEHNR; CDR2 reads FQNEAQ (reference sequence). The CDR3 covers 13 residues. Trimming removed 5 bases from V and 3 bases from J, with 9 bases in between.